What follows is one TCR beta chain and its context. Its target is unknown. Naive CD8 T cells were picked out by sorting for CD8+CD4-CCR7+CD45RA+. One entry per CDR3 protein results from TCRdb running MiXCR on the PCR reads. Among about 36,000 distinct CDR3 sequences listed, 19% were seen once. The data derive from a study of molecular identifiers for immune sequencing clone quantification. The CDR3 extends over 20 amino acids. The V gene end was trimmed by 6 bases and the J gene end by 6 bases; junction bases not matched to a gene: 21. Broader study findings: In naive cells, under 1% of molecules belonged to clones above 20 RNA copies, against over 98% in effector cells.

The receptor comes from a human donor in good health. Some libraries in this study had Jurkat cell RNA spiked in. The specimen was naive CD8+ T cells from blood, with Jurkat cell RNA spiked in. Subset: FACS-sorted CD8+CD4-CCR7+CD45RA+ naive T cells. This sequence joins TRBV12-3 or TRBV12-4 and TRBJ2-5; TRBD2 matches at 14 bases. As DNA, the CDR3 is TGTGCCAGCAGCCATTCTGGGACTAGCGGGAGTCGGGGGTCTTGGCAGACCCAGTACTTC. Translated: CASSHSGTSGSRGSWQTQYF.